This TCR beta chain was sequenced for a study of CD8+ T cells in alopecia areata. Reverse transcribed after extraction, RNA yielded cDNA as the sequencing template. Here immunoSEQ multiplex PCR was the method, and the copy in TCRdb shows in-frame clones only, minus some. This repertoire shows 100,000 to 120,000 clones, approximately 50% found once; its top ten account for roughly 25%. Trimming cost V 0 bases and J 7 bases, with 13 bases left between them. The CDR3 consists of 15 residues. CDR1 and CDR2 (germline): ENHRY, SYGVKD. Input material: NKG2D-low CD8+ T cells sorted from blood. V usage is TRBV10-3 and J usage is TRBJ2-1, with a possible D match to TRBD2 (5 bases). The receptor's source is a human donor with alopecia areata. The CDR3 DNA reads TGTGCCATCAGTGAGTCGAGGGTAGCGTCAAATGAGCAGTTCTTC. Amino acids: CAISESRVASNEQFF.